The text below deals with one T cell receptor beta chain. The junction does not match germline at one end; this may be a read error. The sample belongs to a study of tumor-infiltrating lymphocytes in primary liver carcinoma. CDR1 MDHEN and CDR2 SYDVKM come from the germline V gene. The length of the CDR3 is 15 residues. Unsorted bulk tissue, about 18-32 mg of it, served as the source for co-extraction of RNA and DNA. Researchers generated TCR beta cDNA from roughly 520 ng of total RNA, relying on a constant-region primer. ARM-PCR was slightly modified, and three nested multiplex PCR rounds with it gave rise to the TCR beta libraries. TRBV1-TRBV30 forward and Cbeta reverse primers drove the first two roughly 10-cycle rounds. Each CDR3 protein is one row after TCRdb ran MiXCR on the multiplex PCR reads. The sample includes roughly 25,000 distinct CDR3 sequences, 77% of them seen just once.

This receptor was taken from a woman aged 30 to 39 with primary liver carcinoma and hepatitis B virus infection. This chain joins TRBV28 and TRBJ2-7, with TRBD2 identical over 8 bases. The sequenced sample was liver tumor tissue from sampling region 5. The subset denotes: tumor region T5, tumor centre. The CDR3 region is CAGSAFGGAYYEQYF. DNA of the CDR3: TGTGCCGGCAGTGCCTTCGGGGGGGCCTACTACGAGCAGTACTTC.